Listed here is a single T cell receptor beta chain. The same CDR3 can be traced to other DNA sequences in this sample. The method was immunoSEQ multiplex PCR; TCRdb's version includes in-frame clones alone and lacks a portion of them. The profile covers approximately 300,000 clones, with around 87% appearing a single time and less than 6% taken by the ten largest. This entry belongs to a study of blood T cell repertoires in COVID-19. For the study at large: PBMCs, B-cell-depleted T cells, or T cells were the source of the cDNA or gDNA that made up the material.

V dropped 4 bases and J dropped 7 bases, with 7 bases sitting between them. This CDR3 is built from 11 residues. Germline assignment: CDR1 MDHEN and CDR2 SYDVKM. The sample was PBMCs or T cells enriched from blood (not recorded which). The receptor's source is a woman aged 25 to 39 who had recovered from COVID-19. The gene calls are TRBV28 and TRBJ2-5; tentatively, D is TRBD2 (5 bases). This CDR3 reads CASSSRGTQYF. Written as DNA, the CDR3 is TGTGCCAGCAGTTCCCGGGGGACCCAGTACTTC.